Following are 25 T cell receptor beta chains from one sample sequenced in a study of cytomegalovirus exposure and HLA in healthy donors. The method was immunoSEQ multiplex PCR; TCRdb's version includes in-frame clones alone and lacks a portion of them. This sample has some 210,000 clones; roughly 84% occur once, and the top ten carry roughly 2%. The sequenced sample consisted of PBMCs. Receptor source: a woman in her late teens or twenties in good health and CMV-seropositive.

The gene calls are TRBV19 and TRBJ2-7; D may be TRBD2 (6 bases). The CDR3 consists of 16 residues. CDR1 is LNHDA, CDR2 SQIVND, per germline (reference sequence). V dropped 0 bases and J dropped 2 bases, with 14 bases sitting between them. CDR3 residues: CASSIDYYSGAYEQYF. The CDR3 region has the DNA TGTGCCAGTAGTATAGATTATTACTCGGGGGCCTACGAGCAGTACTTC.

The rearrangement uses TRBV5-6 and TRBJ2-2; D is ambiguous. Germline CDR1 is SGHDT and CDR2 is YYEEEE. CDR3 length: 13 amino acids. The V end was cut by 3 bases, the J end by 5 bases, with 8 bases between. The CDR3 bases are TGTGCCAGCAGCTATTCTAGGACCGGGGAGCTGTTTTTT. Its protein product is CASSYSRTGELFF.

The table lists this clone with a few counts. V gene TRBV6-1 combines with J gene TRBJ1-1; 8 bases map to TRBD1. With V trimmed by 3 bases and J by 6 bases, 12 bases remained unmatched. Germline V gene sequence: CDR1 MNHNS, CDR2 SASEGT. CDR3 length: 16 residues. CDR3 DNA sequence: TGTGCCAGCAGTGACACAGGGGGGAGCGGATACGCTGAAGCTTTCTTT. Residues: CASSDTGGSGYAEAFF.

The sample holds a few counts of this clone. The rearrangement joins TRBV2 to TRBJ1-1; 11 bases fit TRBD1. CDR1 and CDR2 from the germline V gene are SNHLY and FYNNEI. This CDR3 has 15 residues. V was clipped by 6 bases and J by 5 bases; unmatched bases: 8. The CDR3 nucleotides read TGTGCCAGCAGCAGGGGTGGGACAGGGGGGACTGAAGCTTTCTTT. Translation: CASSRGGTGGTEAFF.

The chain employs TRBV7-9 and TRBJ2-1, with no clear D. The CDR3 runs 14 residues. The V and J ends lost 0 bases and 5 bases respectively, with 8 bases between them. In germline, CDR1 is SEHNR, CDR2 FQNEAQ (reference sequence). CDR3 bases: TGTGCCAGCAGCTTAGCCTGGCATGACAATGAGCAGTTCTTC. This translates into CASSLAWHDNEQFF.

The V and J genes are TRBV6-1 and TRBJ2-7; D is uncertain. The V gene lost 6 bases and the J gene lost 5 bases, with 20 bases spanning the gap. The CDR3 is 15 residues long. Germline assignment: CDR1 MNHNS and CDR2 SASEGT. The CDR3 sequence is CASRPDRVGRDEQYF. The CDR3 region has the DNA TGTGCCAGCAGACCAGACCGAGTGGGTCGGGACGAGCAGTACTTC.

The chain joins TRBV28 to TRBJ1-2, with 7 bases fitting TRBD1. The CDR3 is 14 residues long. CDR1 is MDHEN and CDR2 is SYDVKM in the germline V gene. V was clipped by 5 bases and J by 6 bases; unmatched bases: 9. The CDR3 sequence: CASSPLTGSHGYTF. The CDR3 DNA is TGTGCCAGCAGTCCTCTGACAGGGTCCCATGGCTACACCTTC.

V gene TRBV4-1 combines with J gene TRBJ2-7; D perhaps matches TRBD1 (6 bases). The CDR3 sequence is 17 residues long. V was clipped by 1 base and J by 1 base, with 17 bases between them. Germline assignment: CDR1 MGHRA and CDR2 YSYEKL. The CDR3 nucleotides read TGCGCCAGCAGCCAAGGTCAGGGGCTAGCTCTATCCTACGAGCAGTACTTC. Protein: CASSQGQGLALSYEQYF.

A remark on this clone: At one boundary the junction diverges from the germline segment, which might be a read error. This chain joins TRBV6-5 and TRBJ2-3; possible D gene TRBD1, 6 bases. Germline V gene lookup returns CDR1 MNHEY and CDR2 SVGAGI. This CDR3 is 13 amino acids long. The CDR3 reads CASSDSGQDTQYF. CDR3 coding DNA: TGTGCCAGCAGTGACTCGGGACAAGATACGCAGTATTTT.

This sequence joins TRBV29-1 and TRBJ2-1; D is unresolved. CDR1 SQVTM and CDR2 ANQGSEA come from the germline V gene. This CDR3 has 13 residues. V was cut by 4 bases and J by 0 bases, with 7 bases left in between. For the CDR3, the DNA is TGCAGCGTTGGTTGGAGCTCCTACAATGAGCAGTTCTTC. Amino acid sequence: CSVGWSSYNEQFF.

This chain connects TRBV9 to TRBJ2-1; perhaps TRBD1 as D (5 bases). This CDR3 comprises 12 residues. CDR1 is SGDLS, CDR2 YYNGEE, per germline. The V gene lost 3 bases and the J gene lost 6 bases, with 7 bases spanning the gap. CDR3 region: CASSADSNEQFF. The CDR3 region has the DNA TGTGCCAGCAGCGCAGACAGCAATGAGCAGTTCTTC. The whole variable domain, remainder taken from reference TRBV9 and TRBJ2-1, is DSGVTQTPKHLITATGQRVTLRCSPRSGDLSVYWYQQSLDQGLQFLIQYYNGEERAKGNILERFSAQQFPDLHSELNLSSLELGDSALYFCASSADSNEQFFGPGTRLTVL.

The chain combines TRBV19 with TRBJ1-4, with no clear D. This CDR3 is built from 14 residues. In germline, CDR1 is LNHDA, CDR2 SQIVND (reference sequence). V was clipped by 8 bases and J by 3 bases, with 13 bases between them. CDR3 DNA sequence: TGTGCCAGTGCCTCTGAGGGATCTAATGAAAAACTGTTTTTT. Its translation: CASASEGSNEKLFF. Supplemented by reference TRBV19 and TRBJ1-4, the full variable domain reads DGGITQSPKYLFRKEGQNVTLSCEQNLNHDAMYWYRQDPGQGLRLIYYSQIVNDFQKGDIAEGYSVSREKKESFPLTVTSAQKNPTAFYLCASASEGSNEKLFFGSGTQLSVL.

This clone occurred a few times. The chain combines TRBV30 with TRBJ2-3; TRBD1 matches at 7 bases. This CDR3 has 14 residues. J lost 8 bases, V lost 1 base, and 9 bases had no gene match. The germline CDR1 and CDR2 sequences are GTSNPN and SVGIG (reference sequence). CDR3 DNA sequence: TGTGCCTGGAGTGGAGAGAGGGACAGTGCTACGCAGTATTTT. Protein: CAWSGERDSATQYF.

The chain recombines TRBV5-1 with TRBJ2-7, with 8 bases fitting TRBD1. The V gene end was trimmed by 0 bases and the J gene end by 3 bases; junction bases not matched to a gene: 2. Per germline, CDR1 SGHRS and CDR2 YFSETQ. The CDR3 consists of 14 residues. The CDR3 region is CASSLAGTGYEQYF. In DNA form, the CDR3 reads TGCGCCAGCAGCTTGGCGGGGACAGGCTACGAGCAGTACTTC.

The rearrangement links TRBV10-1 to TRBJ2-3; 7 bases map to TRBD1. J lost 3 bases, V lost 6 bases, and 6 bases had no gene match. There are 14 residues in the CDR3. Germline CDR1 and CDR2: WNHNN and SYGVQD (reference sequence). The CDR3 DNA reads as TGCGCCAGCAGCCCGGGACAGTCAACAGATACGCAGTATTTT. This sequence encodes CASSPGQSTDTQYF.

This chain uses TRBV27 with TRBJ2-1, with 14 bases identical to TRBD2. V lost 2 bases and J lost 7; bases outside the gene matches: 1. The CDR3 length is 15 residues. Germline-derived CDR1 and CDR2 are MNHEY and SMNVEV (reference sequence). The CDR3, as DNA: TGTGCCAGCAGTTTAGGACTAGCGGGAGGTAATGAGCAGTTCTTC. Its protein is CASSLGLAGGNEQFF.

V usage is TRBV6-1 and J usage is TRBJ1-2, with TRBD1 as a possible D gene (5 bases). Looked up from germline, CDR1 is MNHNS and CDR2 is SASEGT. This CDR3 spans 13 amino acids. The V gene lost 5 bases and the J gene lost 10 bases, with 17 bases spanning the gap. CDR3: CASSPDRAYYYTF. The CDR3, as DNA: TGTGCCAGCAGTCCTGACAGAGCATATTACTACACCTTC.

V and J are TRBV25-1 and TRBJ2-7; weak D call: TRBD2 (6 bases). Germline CDR1 and CDR2: MGHDK and SYGVNS. The germline V and J ends were trimmed by 11 bases and 2 bases, with 10 bases remaining between them. CDR3 size: 11 residues. CDR3: CAAGRTYEQYF. DNA for the CDR3: TGTGCCGCGGGACGGACCTACGAGCAGTACTTC.

The chain uses TRBV6-5 and TRBJ2-7; 7 bases line up with TRBD2. Germline assignment: CDR1 MNHEY and CDR2 SVGAGI. With V trimmed by 0 bases and J by 6 bases, 5 bases remained unmatched. The CDR3 has 14 residues. CDR3 nucleotides: TGTGCCAGCAGTTACTCTGGCGGGAGCACCGAGCAGTACTTC. This sequence encodes CASSYSGGSTEQYF.

The chain joins TRBV25-1 to TRBJ1-1; D uncertain. Germline V lookup: CDR1 MGHDK, CDR2 SYGVNS. The CDR3 is made up of 12 amino acids. Trimming stripped 1 base from V and 8 bases from J, with 8 bases between. In nucleotides, the CDR3 is TGTGCCAGCAGTGAATCAGCGGGGGAAGCTTTCTTT. Translating it yields CASSESAGEAFF.

This chain connects TRBV19 to TRBJ2-2; TRBD2 might be the D (6 bases). This CDR3 is 15 amino acids long. From germline, CDR1 is LNHDA and CDR2 SQIVND (reference sequence). Trimming removed 3 bases from V and 1 base from J, with 9 bases in between. The CDR3 loop is CASSIEAGNTGELFF. As DNA, the CDR3 is TGTGCCAGTAGTATTGAAGCGGGGAACACCGGGGAGCTGTTTTTT.

The V and J genes are TRBV6-5 and TRBJ1-2; possible D gene TRBD1, 5 bases. Trimming took off 6 bases at V and 4 bases at J, with 12 bases between the two ends. The CDR3 is 13 amino acids. Per germline, CDR1 MNHEY and CDR2 SVGAGI. The CDR3 reads CASSGGSVYGYTF. Here the CDR3 DNA reads TGTGCCAGCAGCGGGGGATCGGTCTATGGCTACACCTTC.

The chain carries TRBV10-2 and TRBJ1-2; D perhaps matches TRBD1 (5 bases). The CDR3 is 16 amino acids. Trimming pared 3 bases from V and 2 bases from J, leaving 16 bases between. Germline V gene lookup returns CDR1 WSHSY and CDR2 SAAADI. CDR3 coding DNA: TGCGCCAGCAGTGATGGTTGGGCAGGGTTGAACTATGGCTACACCTTC. Translated, it gives CASSDGWAGLNYGYTF.

The chain carries TRBV5-1 and TRBJ2-6; D remains unclear. Germline values: CDR1 SGHRS, CDR2 YFSETQ. V lost 2 bases and J 3 bases, leaving 9 bases between the germline ends. The CDR3 loop spans 15 amino acids. This CDR3 is CASSFGPNGANVLTF. The CDR3 DNA reads TGCGCCAGCAGCTTTGGGCCTAATGGGGCCAACGTCCTGACTTTC.

This clone occurred a few times. The chain uses TRBV11-2 and TRBJ2-1; 14 bases map to TRBD2. The CDR3 length is 16 residues. The trim removed 1 base at V and 10 bases at J, leaving 6 bases unmatched. Germline V CDR1 and CDR2: SGHAT, FQNNGV. The DNA for the CDR3 is TGTGCCAGCAGCTTAGCCGGGACTAGCGGGAGTGGAGAGCAGTTCTTC. Translating gives CASSLAGTSGSGEQFF.